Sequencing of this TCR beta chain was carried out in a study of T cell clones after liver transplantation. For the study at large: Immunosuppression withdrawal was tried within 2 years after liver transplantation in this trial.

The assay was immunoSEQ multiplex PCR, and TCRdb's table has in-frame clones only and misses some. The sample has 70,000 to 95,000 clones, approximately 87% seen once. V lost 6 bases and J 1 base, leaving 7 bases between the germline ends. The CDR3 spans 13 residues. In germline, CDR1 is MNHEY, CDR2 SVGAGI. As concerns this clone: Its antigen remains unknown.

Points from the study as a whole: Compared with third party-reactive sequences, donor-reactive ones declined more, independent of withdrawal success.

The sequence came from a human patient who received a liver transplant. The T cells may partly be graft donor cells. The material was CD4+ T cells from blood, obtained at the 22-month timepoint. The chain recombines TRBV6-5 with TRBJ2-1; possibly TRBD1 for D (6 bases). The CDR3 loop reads CASRQGSYNEQFF. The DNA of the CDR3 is TGTGCCAGCAGACAGGGATCCTACAATGAGCAGTTCTTC.